The rows below give T cell receptor beta chains drawn from one sample of a study of blood T cell repertoires in COVID-19. Libraries were prepared by immunoSEQ multiplex PCR; TCRdb keeps only in-frame clonotypes and omits some of them. This sample carries around 100,000 clones, 87% of them seen once, and the ten largest clones take 7.4%. The sample taken for sequencing was peripheral blood. Source of these receptors: a human donor with acute or convalescent COVID-19. The donor label of this sample is uncertain. CDR3s include the opening cysteine and the closing phenylalanine or tryptophan. The order of the fields is V gene, D gene, J gene, clone size, CDR3 DNA, CDR3 protein. A D gene is named only where the DNA matches it firmly. Only some rows state a clone size, as once, few, many or a class for expanded clones.

>TRBV4-3|NA|TRBJ1-3|NA
TGCGCCAGCAGCCAGGCCCCGGGAAACACCATATATTTT
CASSQAPGNTIYF
>TRBV27|TRBD1|TRBJ1-4|NA
TGTGCCAGCAGATCGGACAGGGCTCGTGAAAAACTGTTTTTT
CASRSDRAREKLFF
>TRBV5-6|TRBD1|TRBJ2-3|NA
TGTGCCAGCAGCTTCGTACAGGGGGCATTTAGCACAGATACGCAGTATTTT
CASSFVQGAFSTDTQYF
>TRBV24-1|TRBD1|TRBJ1-5|few
TGTGCCACCCAACAGGGGCAGCAGCCCCAGCATTTT
CATQQGQQPQHF
>TRBV28|TRBD1|TRBJ1-2|NA
TGTGCCAGCATACAGACAGGGGGCAACGGCTACACCTTC
CASIQTGGNGYTF
>TRBV2|NA|TRBJ2-1|NA
TGTGCCAGCAAGGTAGGGAGGTGGGACAATGAGCAGTTCTTC
CASKVGRWDNEQFF
>TRBV14|NA|TRBJ1-3|NA
TGTGCCAGCAGCCAAGGTCGGAGGGGAAACACCATATATTTT
CASSQGRRGNTIYF
>TRBV7-2|TRBD1|TRBJ1-1|NA
TGTGCCAGCAGCTTAGGGGGTGGGCAGGGGGCCGGCACTGAAGCTTTCTTT
CASSLGGGQGAGTEAFF
>TRBV6-5|NA|TRBJ1-1|NA
TGTGCCAGCAGTTACTGGCAGAACACTGAAGCTTTCTTT
CASSYWQNTEAFF
>TRBV4-2|NA|TRBJ2-2|NA
TGTGCCAGCAGCCAAGCGGCCTCGAGAGGTCGGGAGCTGTTTTTT
CASSQAASRGRELFF
>TRBV28|NA|TRBJ1-6|NA
TGTGCCAGTCATCCCTGGGCTCAGAGAAATTCACCCCTCCACTTT
CASHPWAQRNSPLHF
>TRBV28|NA|TRBJ2-6|NA
TGTGCCAGCCCCCAGGAGGGGCCCTCTGGGGCCAACGTCCTGACTTTC
CASPQEGPSGANVLTF
>TRBV5-1|TRBD2|TRBJ2-5|NA
TGCGCCAGCAGCTTCCCACTAGCGGGGGGACAACAAGAGACCCAGTACTTC
CASSFPLAGGQQETQYF
>TRBV5-1|NA|TRBJ1-2|NA
TGCGCCAGCAGCTTGGTCAGCGCTAACTATGGCTACACCTTC
CASSLVSANYGYTF
>TRBV19|NA|TRBJ1-5|NA
TGTGCCAGTAGTATAGAGCGGTATAGCAATCAGCCCCAGCATTTT
CASSIERYSNQPQHF
>TRBV3-1/TRBV3-2|NA|TRBJ1-1|NA
TGTGCCAGCAGCCAAGATTATAAAGGCAGGGCTTTCTTT
CASSQDYKGRAFF
>TRBV7-8|TRBD1|TRBJ1-2|NA
TGTGCCAGCAGCCCGCGAGGGCAGGGGGACTATGGCTACACCTTC
CASSPRGQGDYGYTF
>TRBV6-2/TRBV6-3|NA|TRBJ1-3|NA
TGTGCCAGCAGTCACGGACAGCGCGTATATTTT
CASSHGQRVYF
>TRBV19|NA|TRBJ2-5|NA
TGTGCCAGTAGTATAACTCCGCAGGGGACGTCAGGGACCCAGTACTTC
CASSITPQGTSGTQYF
>TRBV2|TRBD1|TRBJ1-5|NA
TGTGCCAGCAGGAACGACAGGGGCGGCCAGCCCCAGCATTTT
CASRNDRGGQPQHF
>TRBV7-9|NA|TRBJ1-2|NA
TGTGCCAGCAGTCCAGGGAGGGAACTCTATGGCTACACCTTC
CASSPGRELYGYTF
>TRBV28|TRBD1|TRBJ2-1|NA
TGTGCCAGCAGTCTCGGACAGGATCAATGTCTACTCTTC
CASSLGQDQCLLF
>TRBV4-3|TRBD1|TRBJ2-4|NA
TGCGCCAGCAGCTTACAGGGGAACATTCAGTACTTC
CASSLQGNIQYF
>TRBV5-1|TRBD2|TRBJ2-5|NA
TGCGCCAGCAGCCCCAGCGGGGGGCTTCAAGAGACCCAGTACTTC
CASSPSGGLQETQYF
>TRBV12-5|TRBD1|TRBJ1-5|NA
TGTGCTAGTGGGCCGGGACAGGGAAATCAGCCCCAGCATTTT
CASGPGQGNQPQHF
>TRBV18|TRBD2|TRBJ2-1|NA
TGTGCCAGCTCAGCGCCCCAAAGCGGGGTCTCCTACAATGAGCAGTTCTTC
CASSAPQSGVSYNEQFF
>TRBV5-1|TRBD1|TRBJ1-1|NA
TGCGCCAGCAGCAAGCCGGGACAGACTGAAGCTTTCTTT
CASSKPGQTEAFF
>TRBV10-1|TRBD1|TRBJ2-1|NA
TGCGCCAGCAGTGATGTAAGGGTTGGGACAGGCCCATGGAGGGAGCAGTTCTTC
CASSDVRVGTGPWREQFF
>TRBV27|TRBD2|TRBJ2-1|once
TGTGCCAGCAGTCCGACTAGCGGGAACTATGAGCAGTTCTTC
CASSPTSGNYEQFF
>TRBV10-1|TRBD1|TRBJ1-2|few
TGCGCCAGACCTTTGACAGGGGGCCGTGGCTACACCTTC
CARPLTGGRGYTF
>TRBV6-6|NA|TRBJ2-7|NA
TGTGCCAGCAGCTCGACTTTAGACGAGCAGTACTTC
CASSSTLDEQYF
>TRBV5-1|NA|TRBJ1-4|NA
TGCGCCAGCAGCCCAGATGCAACTAATGAAAAACTGTTTTTT
CASSPDATNEKLFF
>TRBV2|NA|TRBJ2-6|many
TGTGCCAGCAGTACAGGGATTTCTGGGGCCAACGTCCTGACTTTC
CASSTGISGANVLTF
>TRBV5-1|NA|TRBJ2-5|NA
TGCGCCAGCAGCCTGGGGGCCCTCCAAGAGACCCAGTACTTC
CASSLGALQETQYF
>TRBV7-2|NA|TRBJ2-3|once
TGTGCCAGCAGCTTACGACAGAGCAGCACAGATACGCAGTATTTT
CASSLRQSSTDTQYF
>TRBV21-1|NA|TRBJ2-3|NA
TGTGCCAGCAGCAAAGCGCTTTTAGGACAGGGAAGGGGAACAGATACGCAGTATTTT
CASSKALLGQGRGTDTQYF
>TRBV18|TRBD1|TRBJ1-1|NA
TGTGCCAGCCGGACAGGGGCGGGCACTGAAGCTTTCTTT
CASRTGAGTEAFF
>TRBV3-1/TRBV3-2|TRBD2|TRBJ2-4|NA
TGTGCCAGCAGCCACAAAGAAGGGACGGGGAGGGGCGGGAAAAACATTCAGTACTTC
CASSHKEGTGRGGKNIQYF
>TRBV11-2|NA|TRBJ1-1|NA
TGTGCCAGCAGCTTAGTCCCAGGGGTTGAAGCTTTCTTT
CASSLVPGVEAFF